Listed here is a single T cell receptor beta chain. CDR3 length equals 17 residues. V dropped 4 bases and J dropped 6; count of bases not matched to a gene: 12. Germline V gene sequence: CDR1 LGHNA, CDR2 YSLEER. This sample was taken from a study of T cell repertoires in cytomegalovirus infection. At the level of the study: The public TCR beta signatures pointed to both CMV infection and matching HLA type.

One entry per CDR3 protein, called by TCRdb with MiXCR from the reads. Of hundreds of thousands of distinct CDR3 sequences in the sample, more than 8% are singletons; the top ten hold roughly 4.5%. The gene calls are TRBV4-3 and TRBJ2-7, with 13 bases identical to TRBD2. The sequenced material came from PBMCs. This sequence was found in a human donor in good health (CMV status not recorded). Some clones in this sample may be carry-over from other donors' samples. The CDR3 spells CASSLHPTSGRAGEQYF. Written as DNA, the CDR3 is TGCGCCAGCAGCCTTCATCCTACTAGCGGGAGGGCCGGCGAGCAGTACTTC.